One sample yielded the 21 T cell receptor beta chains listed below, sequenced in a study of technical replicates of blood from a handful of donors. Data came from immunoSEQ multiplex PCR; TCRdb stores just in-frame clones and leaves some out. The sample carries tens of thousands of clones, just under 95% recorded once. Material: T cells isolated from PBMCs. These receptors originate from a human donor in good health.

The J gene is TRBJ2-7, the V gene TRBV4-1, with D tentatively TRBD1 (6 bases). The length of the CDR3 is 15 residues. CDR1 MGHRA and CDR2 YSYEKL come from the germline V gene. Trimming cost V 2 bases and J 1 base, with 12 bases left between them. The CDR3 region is CASSQLGRGSYEQYF. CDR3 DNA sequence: TGCGCCAGCAGCCAACTGGGCAGGGGATCCTACGAGCAGTACTTC.

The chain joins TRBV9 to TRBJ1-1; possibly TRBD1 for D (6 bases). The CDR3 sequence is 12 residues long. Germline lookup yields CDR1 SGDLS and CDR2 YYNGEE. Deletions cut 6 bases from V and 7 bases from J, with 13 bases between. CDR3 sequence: CASTSTGIEAFF. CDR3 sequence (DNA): TGTGCCAGCACCTCGACAGGAATTGAAGCTTTCTTT.

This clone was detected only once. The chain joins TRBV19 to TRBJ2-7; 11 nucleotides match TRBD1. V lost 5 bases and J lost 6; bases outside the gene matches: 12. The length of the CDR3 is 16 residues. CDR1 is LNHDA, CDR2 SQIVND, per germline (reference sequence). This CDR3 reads CASSPLGQGDLGEQYF. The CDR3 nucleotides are TGTGCCAGTAGTCCATTGGGACAGGGGGATTTGGGCGAGCAGTACTTC.

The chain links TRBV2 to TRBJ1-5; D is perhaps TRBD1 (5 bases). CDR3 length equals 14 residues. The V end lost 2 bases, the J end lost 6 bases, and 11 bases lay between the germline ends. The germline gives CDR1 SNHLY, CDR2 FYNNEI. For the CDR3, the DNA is TGTGCCAGCAGTGAATCAGGGTGGCCTCAGCCCCAGCATTTT. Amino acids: CASSESGWPQPQHF.

In nucleotides, the CDR3 is TGTGCCAGCAGTTTTTCGACAGGGGGGTTAGATACGCAGTATTTT. This sequence encodes CASSFSTGGLDTQYF. This chain links TRBV27 with TRBJ2-3, with TRBD1 matching 9 bases. This CDR3 spans 15 amino acids. Germline V lookup: CDR1 MNHEY, CDR2 SMNVEV (reference sequence). J was trimmed by 5 bases and V by 3 bases; bases with no gene match: 6.

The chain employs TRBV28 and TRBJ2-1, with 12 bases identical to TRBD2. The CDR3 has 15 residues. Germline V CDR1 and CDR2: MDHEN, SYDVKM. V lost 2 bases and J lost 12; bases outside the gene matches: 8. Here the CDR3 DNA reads TGTGCCAGCAGTTTAGTTTCTAGCGGGAGGGACCGGCAGTTCTTC. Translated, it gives CASSLVSSGRDRQFF.

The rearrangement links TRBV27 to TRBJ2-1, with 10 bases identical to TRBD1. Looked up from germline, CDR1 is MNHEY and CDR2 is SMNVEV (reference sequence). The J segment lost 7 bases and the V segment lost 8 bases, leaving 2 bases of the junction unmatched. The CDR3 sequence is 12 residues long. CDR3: CASGQGGNEQFF. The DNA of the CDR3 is TGTGCCAGCGGACAGGGGGGTAATGAGCAGTTCTTC.

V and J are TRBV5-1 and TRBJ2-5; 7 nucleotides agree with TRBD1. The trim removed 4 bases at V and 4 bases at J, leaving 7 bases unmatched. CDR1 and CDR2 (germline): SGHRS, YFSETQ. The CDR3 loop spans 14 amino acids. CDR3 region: CASSQTGQGETQYF. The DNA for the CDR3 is TGCGCCAGCAGCCAGACAGGGCAGGGAGAGACCCAGTACTTC.

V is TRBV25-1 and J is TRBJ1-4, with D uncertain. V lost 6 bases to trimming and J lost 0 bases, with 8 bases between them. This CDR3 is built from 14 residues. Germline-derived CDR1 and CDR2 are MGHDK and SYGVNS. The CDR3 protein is CASRGPATNEKLFF. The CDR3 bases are TGTGCCAGCAGGGGCCCTGCAACTAATGAAAAACTGTTTTTT. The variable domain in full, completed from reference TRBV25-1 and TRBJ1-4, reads EADIYQTPRYLVIGTGKKITLECSQTMGHDKMYWYQQDPGMELHLIHYSYGVNSTEKGDLSSESTVSRIRTEHFPLTLESARPSHTSQYLCASRGPATNEKLFFGSGTQLSVL.

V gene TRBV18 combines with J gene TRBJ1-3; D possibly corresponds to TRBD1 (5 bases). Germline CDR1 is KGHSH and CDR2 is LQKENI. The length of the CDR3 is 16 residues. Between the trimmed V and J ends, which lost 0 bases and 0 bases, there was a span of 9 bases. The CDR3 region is CASSPPSGGSGNTIYF. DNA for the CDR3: TGTGCCAGCTCACCACCTTCCGGGGGCTCTGGAAACACCATATATTTT.

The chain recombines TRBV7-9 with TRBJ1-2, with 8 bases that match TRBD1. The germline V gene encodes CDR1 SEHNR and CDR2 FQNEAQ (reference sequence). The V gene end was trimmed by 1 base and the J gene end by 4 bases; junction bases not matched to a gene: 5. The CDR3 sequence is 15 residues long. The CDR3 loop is CASSLGDRGGYGYTF. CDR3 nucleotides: TGTGCCAGCAGCTTAGGAGACAGGGGTGGCTATGGCTACACCTTC.

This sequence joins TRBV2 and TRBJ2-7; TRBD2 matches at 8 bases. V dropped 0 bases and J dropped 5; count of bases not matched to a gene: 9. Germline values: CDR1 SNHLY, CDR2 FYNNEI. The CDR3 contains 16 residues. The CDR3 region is CASSEAGSGGPHEQYF. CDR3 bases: TGTGCCAGCAGTGAAGCGGGGTCGGGAGGGCCCCACGAGCAGTACTTC.

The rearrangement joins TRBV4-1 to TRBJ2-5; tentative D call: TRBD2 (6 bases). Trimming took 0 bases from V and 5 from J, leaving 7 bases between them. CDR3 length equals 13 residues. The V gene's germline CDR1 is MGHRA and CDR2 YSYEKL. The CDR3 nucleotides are TGCGCCAGCAGCCAAGATCGGGGGGAGACCCAGTACTTC. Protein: CASSQDRGETQYF.

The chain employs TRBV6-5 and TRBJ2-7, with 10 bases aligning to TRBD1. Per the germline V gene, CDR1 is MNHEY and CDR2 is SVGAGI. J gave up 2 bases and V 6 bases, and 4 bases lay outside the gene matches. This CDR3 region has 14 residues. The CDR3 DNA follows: TGTGCCAGCAGCGCCGGGACAGGGGCCTACGAGCAGTACTTC. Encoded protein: CASSAGTGAYEQYF.

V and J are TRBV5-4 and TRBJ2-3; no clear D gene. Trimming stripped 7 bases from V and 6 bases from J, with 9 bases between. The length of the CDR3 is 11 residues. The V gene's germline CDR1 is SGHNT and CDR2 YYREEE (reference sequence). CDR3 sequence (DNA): TGTGCCAGCGCCAACGGGGATACGCAGTATTTT. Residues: CASANGDTQYF.

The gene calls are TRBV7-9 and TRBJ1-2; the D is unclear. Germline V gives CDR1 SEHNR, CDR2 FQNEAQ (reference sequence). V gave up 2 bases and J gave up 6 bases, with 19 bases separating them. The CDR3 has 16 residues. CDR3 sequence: CASSLNGLGSENGYTF. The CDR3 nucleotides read TGTGCCAGCAGCTTAAATGGGTTGGGCTCAGAGAATGGCTACACCTTC. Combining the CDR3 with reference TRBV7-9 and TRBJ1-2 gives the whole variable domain DTGVSQNPRHKITKRGQNVTFRCDPISEHNRLYWYRQTLGQGPEFLTYFQNEAQLEKSRLLSDRFSAERPKGSFSTLEIQRTEQGDSAMYLCASSLNGLGSENGYTFGSGTRLTVV.

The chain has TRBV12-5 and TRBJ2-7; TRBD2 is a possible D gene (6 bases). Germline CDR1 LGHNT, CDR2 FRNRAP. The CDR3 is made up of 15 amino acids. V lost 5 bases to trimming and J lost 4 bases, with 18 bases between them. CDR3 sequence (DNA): TGTGCTAGTGGTGCCTCCCGACTAGATGATTACGAGCAGTACTTC. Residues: CASGASRLDDYEQYF.

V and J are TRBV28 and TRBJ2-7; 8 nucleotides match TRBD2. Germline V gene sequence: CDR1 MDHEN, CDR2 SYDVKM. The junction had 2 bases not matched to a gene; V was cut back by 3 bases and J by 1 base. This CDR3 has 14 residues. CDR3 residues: CASSLGGRSYEQYF. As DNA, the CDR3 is TGTGCCAGCAGTTTGGGCGGGAGGTCCTACGAGCAGTACTTC.

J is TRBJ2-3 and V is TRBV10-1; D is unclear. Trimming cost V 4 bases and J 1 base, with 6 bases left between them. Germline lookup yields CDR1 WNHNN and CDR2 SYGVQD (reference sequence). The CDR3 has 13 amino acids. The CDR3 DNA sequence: TGCGCCAGCAGTGTTCGAGGCACAGATACGCAGTATTTT. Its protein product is CASSVRGTDTQYF.

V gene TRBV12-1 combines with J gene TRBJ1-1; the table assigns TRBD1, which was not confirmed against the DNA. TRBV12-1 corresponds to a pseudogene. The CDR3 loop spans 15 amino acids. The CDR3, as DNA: TGTGCCAGCTCCTATCGACCCAGACAGGGCTCTGAAGCTTTCTTT. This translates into CASSYRPRQGSEAFF.

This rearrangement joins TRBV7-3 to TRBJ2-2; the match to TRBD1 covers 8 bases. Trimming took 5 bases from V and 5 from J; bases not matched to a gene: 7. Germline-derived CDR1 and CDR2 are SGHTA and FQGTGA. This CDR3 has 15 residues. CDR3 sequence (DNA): TGTGCCAGCAGCGCACAGGGGGAGAGGACCGGGGAGCTGTTTTTT. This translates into CASSAQGERTGELFF.